This entry lists 15 T cell receptor beta chains sequenced from one sample in a study of blood T cell repertoires in COVID-19. The protocol was immunoSEQ multiplex PCR, while the TCRdb copy is restricted to in-frame clones and leaves out a portion. The repertoire holds a few hundred thousand clones, with 85% to 90% as singletons. Sequenced sample: PBMCs or T cells enriched from blood (not recorded which). The receptor source for this set is a woman between 50 and 59 years old who had recovered from COVID-19.

V gene TRBV5-4 combines with J gene TRBJ2-3; D is perhaps TRBD2 (5 bases). Looked up from germline, CDR1 is SGHNT and CDR2 is YYREEE (reference sequence). This CDR3 is built from 15 residues. V lost 2 bases to trimming and J lost 2 bases, with 12 bases between them. The CDR3 DNA sequence: TGTGCCAGCAGCTTAGGGAGCCCATTCACAGATACGCAGTATTTT. Its protein product is CASSLGSPFTDTQYF.

This clone has more than one count but fewer than ten. This chain uses TRBV5-4 with TRBJ2-3; 8 positions match TRBD1. Germline CDR1 is SGHNT and CDR2 is YYREEE (reference sequence). This CDR3 is built from 13 residues. Germline trimming cut 4 bases from V and 5 bases from J; bases unmatched to any gene: 3. In DNA, the CDR3 is TGTGCCAGCAGCACCGACAGGGGAGATACGCAGTATTTT. It translates to CASSTDRGDTQYF.

J is TRBJ1-1 and V is TRBV7-9; TRBD1 aligns across 8 bases. CDR1 and CDR2 (germline): SEHNR, FQNEAQ (reference sequence). Trimming cost V 3 bases and J 3 bases; bases outside gene matches: 0. CDR3 size: 13 residues. CDR3 bases: TGTGCCAGCAGCTTGGACAGGGACACTGAAGCTTTCTTT. Encoded protein: CASSLDRDTEAFF.

The gene calls are TRBV23-1 and TRBJ1-1; no reliable D call. TRBV23-1 is labeled an ORF, and its function is uncertain. The length of the CDR3 is 16 residues. V dropped 2 bases and J dropped 0 bases, with 13 bases sitting between them. CDR3 in amino acids: CASSQPGSSMNTEAFF. The CDR3, as DNA: TGCGCCAGCAGTCAACCGGGGTCCAGCATGAACACTGAAGCTTTCTTT.

The chain uses TRBV5-1 and TRBJ2-7, with D maybe TRBD2 (5 bases). Germline loops: CDR1 SGHRS, CDR2 YFSETQ. The CDR3 is 16 amino acids. Trimming stripped 4 bases from V and 0 bases from J, with 17 bases between. The CDR3 protein is CASSPTGIIGSYEQYF. The CDR3 DNA reads TGCGCCAGCAGCCCCACGGGAATTATTGGCTCCTACGAGCAGTACTTC.

The rearrangement links TRBV7-2 to TRBJ2-1; possibly TRBD2 for D (6 bases). Per germline, CDR1 SGHTA and CDR2 FQGNSA. Trimming removed 5 bases at V and 12 bases at J, with 14 bases between. The CDR3 extends over 12 amino acids. CDR3 DNA: TGTGCCAGCAGCAACCCTACCGGGAGGCAGTTCTTC. Its translation: CASSNPTGRQFF.

V gene TRBV19 combines with J gene TRBJ1-6; D not certain. Trimming shortened V by 1 base and J by 7 bases, and 11 bases separated the two germline ends. From germline, CDR1 is LNHDA and CDR2 SQIVND (reference sequence). CDR3 length equals 15 residues. CDR3 region: CASSIAGNTNSPLHF. The CDR3 nucleotides read TGTGCCAGTAGTATAGCGGGGAATACGAATTCACCCCTCCACTTT.

This clone was recorded a few times. The chain links TRBV6-5 to TRBJ2-7, with D tentatively TRBD1 (5 bases). Germline V gene data show CDR1 as MNHEY and CDR2 as SVGAGI. Trimming cost V 2 bases and J 6 bases, with 14 bases left between them. The CDR3 spans 14 residues. Here the CDR3 reads CASSYGVQGSEQYF. Here the CDR3 DNA reads TGTGCCAGCAGTTACGGAGTCCAGGGTAGCGAGCAGTACTTC.

This sequence joins TRBV14 and TRBJ1-1; 7 bases are a match to TRBD1. V lost 4 bases and J lost 0; bases outside the gene matches: 8. Germline assignment: CDR1 SGHDN and CDR2 FVKESK. The CDR3 covers 16 residues. CDR3 sequence reads: CASSPPGDRLNTEAFF. CDR3 coding DNA: TGTGCCAGCAGCCCCCCTGGGGACAGACTGAACACTGAAGCTTTCTTT. Based on the CDR3 plus reference TRBV14 and TRBJ1-1, the full variable domain is EAGVTQFPSHSVIEKGQTVTLRCDPISGHDNLYWYRRVMGKEIKFLLHFVKESKQDESGMPNNRFLAERTGGTYSTLKVQPAELEDSGVYFCASSPPGDRLNTEAFFGQGTRLTVV.

This chain joins TRBV30 and TRBJ1-6; 8 bases line up with TRBD1. The J segment lost 9 bases and the V segment lost 0 bases, leaving 7 bases of the junction unmatched. The CDR3 runs to 15 residues. CDR1 is GTSNPN and CDR2 is SVGIG in the germline V gene (reference sequence). As DNA, the CDR3 is TGTGCCTGGAGTGTACTCGACAGGGGTGGTTCACCCCTCCACTTT. Its protein product is CAWSVLDRGGSPLHF.

The V gene is TRBV9, the J gene TRBJ2-3; perhaps TRBD2 as D (6 bases). V lost 0 bases, J lost 3 bases, and 11 bases lay in between. Germline CDR1 and CDR2: SGDLS and YYNGEE. The CDR3 is 15 residues long. In DNA form, the CDR3 reads TGTGCCAGCAGCGTAGCTTTACTAGCTACAGATACGCAGTATTTT. Its translation is CASSVALLATDTQYF.

The chain is built from TRBV19 and TRBJ2-1; D may be TRBD2 (6 bases). Germline V lookup: CDR1 LNHDA, CDR2 SQIVND (reference sequence). The CDR3 runs 17 residues. Deletions cut 0 bases from V and 6 bases from J, with 18 bases between. CDR3 DNA sequence: TGTGCCAGTAGTATAGATAGGTCCAGCGGGTACTCCAATGAGCAGTTCTTC. It codes for CASSIDRSSGYSNEQFF.

V usage is TRBV5-1 and J usage is TRBJ1-2; 9 bases map to TRBD1. This CDR3 has 17 residues. With 1 base clipped from V and 0 bases from J, the junction kept 7 bases outside the gene matches. Germline V gene sequence: CDR1 SGHRS, CDR2 YFSETQ. This chain's CDR3 is CASSLTGTGKTNYGYTF. CDR3 coding DNA: TGCGCCAGCAGCTTGACCGGGACAGGGAAGACTAACTATGGCTACACCTTC.

This clone was picked up a small number of times. At one of its ends the junction is not consistent with the germline gene, which may arise from a read error. The chain has TRBV6-5 and TRBJ2-7; 7 bases map to TRBD1. CDR1 is MNHEY, CDR2 SVGAGI, per germline. CDR3 length equals 13 residues. CDR3 sequence reads: CASSNSGGYEQYF. For the CDR3, the DNA is TGTGCCAGCAGTAACTCAGGGGGCTACGAGCAGTACTTC.

The chain is built from TRBV12-3 or TRBV12-4 and TRBJ2-7; no clear D. The CDR3 contains 13 residues. Trimming removed 2 bases at V and 6 bases at J, with 11 bases between. The CDR3 DNA reads as TGTGCCAGCAGTTTACGTCGTTTTAGCGAGCAGTACTTC. Amino acids: CASSLRRFSEQYF.